Detailed here is one T cell receptor beta chain. The data derive from a study of patients and donors after allogeneic stem cell transplantation. The CDR3 consists of 18 residues. The germline CDR1 and CDR2 sequences are SGHTA and FQGNSA. The ends lost 0 bases at V and 8 bases at J; junction bases unmatched: 14. TCRdb re-called the RT-PCR reads with MiXCR, one entry per CDR3 protein. The table lists around 200,000 distinct CDR3 sequences, 35% to 45% of them singletons. This sequence was found in a human donor who was either an allogeneic HSCT recipient or a stem cell or donor lymphocyte infusion donor (not recorded which). It is not recorded whose cells these are; they may come from a transplant donor. The rearrangement joins TRBV7-2 to TRBJ1-4, with 8 bases fitting TRBD1. Sequencing used blood, either unsorted or a sorted T cell fraction (not recorded which). This CDR3 reads CASSLAFLRTGRREKLFF. As DNA, the CDR3 is TGTGCCAGCAGCTTAGCGTTTCTGAGGACAGGGCGGCGGGAAAAACTGTTTTTT.